Given below is one T cell receptor beta chain in context. Original processing notes: By means of reference gene primer amplification, nucleated cell counts were estimated. The method was immunoSEQ multiplex PCR; TCRdb's version includes in-frame clones alone and lacks a portion of them. V and J calls and clone size follow that table, whereas D and trimming were derived from the DNA. The table includes approximately 82,000 clones, roughly 91% detected once. The CDR3 is 15 residues long. V dropped 3 bases and J dropped 8; count of bases not matched to a gene: 6. Germline CDR1 reads LNHDA; CDR2 reads SQIVND (reference sequence). This sample is drawn from a study of blood T cell repertoires in COVID-19.

The rearrangement links TRBV19 to TRBJ2-1; the match to TRBD2 covers 11 bases. The clonotype was recovered from a woman in her forties or fifties with acute COVID-19. The specimen was PBMCs or T cells enriched from blood (not recorded which). CDR3 loop: CASSIHSGRADEQFF. In DNA form, the CDR3 reads TGTGCCAGTAGTATTCATAGCGGGAGGGCCGATGAGCAGTTCTTC.